This passage covers 31 T cell receptor beta chains from one sample sequenced in a study of blood T cells in healthy people across ages. Together with a sample-barcoded 5' primer, a J-beta primer mix was included in a second PCR lasting 7 to 11 cycles. Each CDR3 protein gets one entry after TCRdb re-called the 5' RACE reads with MiXCR. Of just under 550,000 distinct CDR3 sequences in the sample, around 24% were seen once. These same data were also listed under a study on T cells of mothers and their children.

Sample: blood. Receptors were obtained from a boy aged 5-17 years in good health.

This chain connects TRBV28 to TRBJ2-7; D may correspond to TRBD1 or TRBD2 (6 bases each). There are 13 residues in the CDR3. CDR1 MDHEN and CDR2 SYDVKM come from the germline V gene. The ends were cut back, 6 bases at V and 3 bases at J, with 12 bases in the middle. The CDR3 nucleotides read TGTGCCAGCAGAACTAGGGGGGTCTACGAGCAGTACTTC. This codes for CASRTRGVYEQYF.

The V and J genes are TRBV5-6 and TRBJ2-5; D is possibly TRBD2 (5 bases). Judging by the DNA end, TRBJ2-1 fits better; the J call may be wrong. The CDR3 totals 13 residues. Germline V lookup: CDR1 SGHDT, CDR2 YYEEEE. CDR3 residues: CASSPQGGNEQFF. The CDR3 DNA is TGTGCCAGCAGCCCCCAAGGCGGGAATGAGCAGTTCTTC.

This chain connects TRBV14 to TRBJ2-7; TRBD2 matches 10 bases. CDR3 length: 15 residues. The germline V gene encodes CDR1 SGHDN and CDR2 FVKESK. The V segment lost 3 bases and the J segment 7 bases; nucleotides outside the gene matches: 9. The CDR3 DNA sequence: TGTGCCAGCAGCCACTTTATGGGACTAGCGAAGGAGCAGTACTTC. Encoded protein: CASSHFMGLAKEQYF.

V gene TRBV21-1 combines with J gene TRBJ1-4; the DNA was not used to check the table's D call, TRBD1. TRBV21-1 is designated a pseudogene. CDR3 size: 16 residues. DNA for the CDR3: TGTGCCAGCAGCAATAACTCTGGGACAGTTAATGAAAAACTGTTTTTT. Its translation: CASSNNSGTVNEKLFF.

This clonotype was counted once. This chain connects TRBV20-1 to TRBJ2-3; 16 bases align to TRBD2. Germline values: CDR1 DFQATT, CDR2 SNEGSKA (reference sequence). The ends lost 5 bases at V and 6 bases at J; junction bases unmatched: 5. This CDR3 has 15 amino acids. CDR3 DNA: TGCAGTGCTCCGGGACTAGCGGGAGGGCGGGATACGCAGTATTTT. It codes for CSAPGLAGGRDTQYF.

This clonotype was observed a handful of times. J is TRBJ2-7 and V is TRBV28; 8 bases line up with TRBD1. With 5 bases clipped from V and 3 bases from J, the junction kept 9 bases outside the gene matches. The germline V gene encodes CDR1 MDHEN and CDR2 SYDVKM. This CDR3 has 15 amino acids. The CDR3 reads CASSVKTGVGYEQYF. As DNA, the CDR3 is TGTGCCAGCAGTGTAAAGACAGGGGTTGGCTACGAGCAGTACTTC.

V is TRBV5-6 and J is TRBJ2-7; 7 nucleotides line up with TRBD1. CDR1 and CDR2 from the germline V gene are SGHDT and YYEEEE. This CDR3 has 14 residues. V was pared by 4 bases and J by 1 base, with 5 bases of the junction left unmatched. DNA of the CDR3: TGTGCCAGCAGCACAGGGGTGGAGTCCTACGAGCAGTACTTC. It specifies CASSTGVESYEQYF.

This rearrangement joins TRBV19 to TRBJ2-5; 11 bases are a match to TRBD2. TRBJ2-1 matches the DNA end more closely, so the J call is doubtful. Germline CDR1 and CDR2: LNHDA and SQIVND (reference sequence). The CDR3 consists of 15 residues. CDR3 DNA sequence: TGTGCCAGTAGCGAAATAGCGGGGGGGCCCAATGAGCAGTTCTTC. Translation: CASSEIAGGPNEQFF.

This clonotype was counted a few times. The chain carries TRBV15 and TRBJ1-2, with 9 positions matching TRBD1. V lost 5 bases to trimming and J lost 1 base; unmatched junction nucleotides: 2. Per the germline V gene, CDR1 is LNHNV and CDR2 is YYDKDF (reference sequence). The length of the CDR3 is 14 residues. The CDR3 spells CATSADRGNYGYTF. CDR3 sequence (DNA): TGTGCCACCAGCGCGGACAGGGGTAACTATGGCTACACCTTC.

The V call is TRBV4-3, the J call TRBJ1-2, with D uncertain. Germline CDR1 reads LGHNA; CDR2 reads YSLEER. V lost 0 bases and J 6 bases, leaving 14 bases between the germline ends. This CDR3 contains 15 residues. As DNA, the CDR3 is TGCGCCAGCAGCCAAGATGACACCCCTAGCGATGGCTACACCTTC. It translates to CASSQDDTPSDGYTF.

This chain joins TRBV2 and TRBJ2-2; no definite D call. V lost 8 bases and J lost 7, with 8 bases in between. Germline-derived CDR1 and CDR2 are SNHLY and FYNNEI. CDR3 size: 11 residues. The CDR3 region has the DNA TGTGCCAGCGGTACGAGCGGGGAGCTGTTTTTT. Translating gives CASGTSGELFF.

This clonotype was seen ten or more times. V and J are TRBV6-6 and TRBJ2-5; D is unclear. V lost 0 bases and J 4 bases, leaving 6 bases between the germline ends. This CDR3 is built from 13 residues. From germline, CDR1 is MNHNY and CDR2 SVGAGI (reference sequence). The CDR3: CASSYSRGETQYF. CDR3 sequence (DNA): TGTGCCAGCAGTTACTCGCGTGGAGAGACCCAGTACTTC.

The rearrangement uses TRBV7-2 and TRBJ1-4; a possible D gene is TRBD1 (6 bases). Trimming cost V 5 bases and J 4 bases, with 11 bases left between them. Germline V gene lookup returns CDR1 SGHTA and CDR2 FQGNSA. This CDR3 has 14 amino acids. The CDR3 DNA reads TGTGCCAGCAGCCCAGGGGCTATTAATGAAAAACTGTTTTTT. As protein: CASSPGAINEKLFF.

This clonotype turned up a few times. The J gene is TRBJ2-1, the V gene TRBV7-6; 8 nucleotides match TRBD2. The length of the CDR3 is 18 residues. CDR1 is SGHVS and CDR2 is FNYEAQ in the germline V gene. V gave up 0 bases and J gave up 3 bases; unmatched junction bases: 10. The DNA for the CDR3 is TGTGCCAGCAGCTTAGCGAGTTTCGCGGGGGGTCTCTACAATGAGCAGTTCTTC. Translation gives CASSLASFAGGLYNEQFF.

This clonotype was counted only a few times. The genes are TRBV7-9 and TRBJ1-1, with a possible D match to TRBD1 (6 bases). The CDR3 runs to 12 residues. Trimming stripped 10 bases from V and 3 bases from J, with 12 bases between. Germline loops: CDR1 SEHNR, CDR2 FQNEAQ (reference sequence). CDR3 in amino acids: CATRDTYTEAFF. DNA for the CDR3: TGTGCCACGAGGGACACGTACACTGAAGCTTTCTTT.

This clonotype was recorded many times. The rearrangement links TRBV6-1 to TRBJ2-5; 8 nucleotides agree with TRBD2. Losses at the gene ends were 7 bases for V and 5 bases for J; bases not matched to a gene: 9. CDR1 MNHNS and CDR2 SASEGT come from the germline V gene. The CDR3 sequence is 14 residues long. CDR3 in DNA: TGTGCCAGCATCAGAACTAGCGGCGGTGAGACCCAGTACTTC. Its protein is CASIRTSGGETQYF.

The chain couples TRBV9 to TRBJ2-7; 7 bases match TRBD1. The ends lost 3 bases at V and 3 bases at J; junction bases unmatched: 3. From germline, CDR1 is SGDLS and CDR2 YYNGEE. The CDR3 is made up of 13 amino acids. DNA of the CDR3: TGTGCCAGCAGCGCTGGGGACAGCTACGAGCAGTACTTC. Translation gives CASSAGDSYEQYF.

This chain connects TRBV7-2 to TRBJ2-5; TRBD2 matches at 11 bases. This CDR3 comprises 17 residues. V was clipped by 5 bases and J by 5 bases; unmatched bases: 13. Per germline, CDR1 SGHTA and CDR2 FQGNSA. The CDR3 nucleotides are TGTGCCAGCAGCCCGACTTTTAGCGGGAGGGCCTGGGAGACCCAGTACTTC. Amino acid sequence: CASSPTFSGRAWETQYF.

V gene TRBV15 combines with J gene TRBJ2-7; the D gene is possibly TRBD2 (5 bases). CDR3 size: 16 residues. The V gene lost 0 bases and the J gene lost 4 bases, with 16 bases spanning the gap. Germline V gives CDR1 LNHNV, CDR2 YYDKDF (reference sequence). The chain's CDR3 is CATSRDPGVLGYEQYF. The CDR3 coding sequence is TGTGCCACCAGCAGAGATCCCGGGGTGCTTGGGTACGAGCAGTACTTC.

The V gene is TRBV28, the J gene TRBJ2-5; TRBD2 is a possible D gene (6 bases). The J call could be wrong; TRBJ2-7 is a better fit for the DNA end. Per the germline V gene, CDR1 is MDHEN and CDR2 is SYDVKM. The CDR3 is made up of 18 amino acids. CDR3 in amino acids: CASSFVGGTALFLYEQYF. CDR3 DNA sequence: TGTGCCAGCAGTTTTGTAGGAGGGACGGCCCTTTTTCTATACGAGCAGTACTTC.

The chain combines TRBV7-8 with TRBJ2-7, with 7 bases lining up with TRBD2. The ends lost 2 bases at V and 0 bases at J; junction bases unmatched: 10. Germline lookup yields CDR1 SGHVS and CDR2 FQNEAQ. The CDR3 runs 17 residues. This CDR3 reads CASSLSIAGDLSYEQYF. Here the CDR3 DNA reads TGTGCCAGCAGCTTATCCATTGCGGGGGACCTCTCCTACGAGCAGTACTTC.

This clonotype was observed a few times. This chain joins TRBV28 and TRBJ2-3, with 7 positions matching TRBD2. Germline CDR1 MDHEN, CDR2 SYDVKM. The CDR3 is made up of 17 amino acids. V lost 6 bases and J lost 4; bases outside the gene matches: 16. DNA of the CDR3: TGTGCCAGCAGCGAAACCCCTAGCGGCCAAGGTCCAGATACGCAGTATTTT. This codes for CASSETPSGQGPDTQYF.

The chain links TRBV6-1 to TRBJ2-3; 9 bases line up with TRBD2. CDR1 and CDR2 from the germline V gene are MNHNS and SASEGT. CDR3 length equals 16 residues. The ends lost 5 bases at V and 6 bases at J; junction bases unmatched: 12. The chain's CDR3 is CASSRGRGGGADTQYF. The CDR3 DNA follows: TGTGCCAGCAGTCGTGGCAGAGGCGGGGGGGCTGATACGCAGTATTTT.

The chain is built from TRBV11-1 and TRBJ1-1; 10 nucleotides agree with TRBD1. The V segment lost 3 bases and the J segment 1 base; nucleotides outside the gene matches: 8. The germline CDR1 and CDR2 sequences are SGHAT and FQDESV (reference sequence). The CDR3 extends over 17 amino acids. CDR3 DNA sequence: TGTGCCAGCAGCTTCGCATGGGGGACAGGGGAGAACACTGAAGCTTTCTTT. The encoded protein is CASSFAWGTGENTEAFF.

The V call is TRBV3-1, the J call TRBJ2-1; 10 bases match TRBD2. Germline CDR1 reads LGHDT; CDR2 reads YNNKEL (reference sequence). J lost 7 bases, V lost 0 bases, and 9 bases had no gene match. There are 17 residues in the CDR3. CDR3 sequence reads: CASSQEVASGGANEQFF. In nucleotides, the CDR3 is TGTGCCAGCAGCCAAGAGGTGGCTAGCGGGGGTGCGAATGAGCAGTTCTTC.

This clonotype has a handful of counts. The genes are TRBV5-5 and TRBJ2-2; no reliable D call. CDR1 is SGHKS and CDR2 is YYEKEE in the germline V gene (reference sequence). The CDR3 is 15 amino acids. Deletions cut 4 bases from V and 0 bases from J, with 10 bases between. The CDR3 sequence: CASSREGTNTGELFF. The CDR3 nucleotides are TGTGCCAGCAGCCGTGAAGGCACGAACACCGGGGAGCTGTTTTTT.

The genes are TRBV6-4 and TRBJ1-5; no clear D gene. Germline CDR1 and CDR2: MRHNA and SNTAGT. Trimming stripped 6 bases from V and 1 base from J, with 7 bases between. The CDR3 sequence is 13 residues long. The CDR3 DNA is TGTGCCAGCAGCCCGCGGAGCAATCAGCCCCAGCATTTT. Translating it yields CASSPRSNQPQHF.

This clonotype has only a few counts. This chain connects TRBV5-1 to TRBJ2-1; TRBD2 matches at 9 bases. This CDR3 contains 14 residues. Germline assignment: CDR1 SGHRS and CDR2 YFSETQ. J lost 7 bases, V lost 5 bases, and 7 bases had no gene match. This CDR3 is CASSSLREGNEQFF. The CDR3 coding sequence is TGCGCCAGCAGTTCTTTGCGGGAGGGGAATGAGCAGTTCTTC.

In its sample, this clonotype was seen many times. J is TRBJ2-5 and V is TRBV2, with a weak D call TRBD2 (5 bases). Germline values: CDR1 SNHLY, CDR2 FYNNEI. Trimming removed 8 bases at V and 5 bases at J, with 6 bases between. The CDR3 totals 10 residues. For the CDR3, the DNA is TGTGCCAGCTGGAGGGAGACCCAGTACTTC. Encoded protein: CASWRETQYF.

This clonotype was seen ten or more times. This chain connects TRBV29-1 to TRBJ1-1, with D hard to call. The CDR3 loop spans 13 amino acids. Trimming shortened V by 5 bases and J by 1 base, and 11 bases separated the two germline ends. CDR1 and CDR2 (germline): SQVTM, ANQGSEA. The CDR3 is CSVRIVGNTEAFF. The DNA of the CDR3 is TGCAGCGTTCGGATTGTCGGGAACACTGAAGCTTTCTTT.

This chain uses TRBV5-1 with TRBJ2-4; TRBD1 agrees at 7 bases. Germline V gene data show CDR1 as SGHRS and CDR2 as YFSETQ. The CDR3 sequence is 14 residues long. Losses at the gene ends were 0 bases for V and 9 bases for J; bases not matched to a gene: 6. CDR3 sequence (DNA): TGCGCCAGCAGCTTGGGACAGGGCCCAAGCATTCAGTACTTC. Encoded protein: CASSLGQGPSIQYF. The full variable domain, rest sourced from reference TRBV5-1 and TRBJ2-4, is KAGVTQTPRYLIKTRGQQVTLSCSPISGHRSVSWYQQTPGQGLQFLFEYFSETQRNKGNFPGRFSGRQFSNSRSEMNVSTLELGDSALYLCASSLGQGPSIQYFGAGTRLSVL.